Sequencing of this T cell receptor (beta chain) was carried out in a study of T cells in women clearing cervical HPV infection. As for the study in general: For cases, blood was sampled a median around 150 days after lesion detection, interquartile range roughly 90 to 210 days. Study conclusions and caveats: TRBV6-7 relative abundance averaged roughly 0.1% in cases and approximately 0.15% in controls.

All participants had a single incident cervical HPV16 infection, and prevalent HPV16 infections were excluded. MY09/MY11 PCR detected cervical HPV DNA; dot-blot assigned genotypes. The data were produced by immunoSEQ multiplex PCR, yet TCRdb's version contains in-frame clones alone and is incomplete. The table for this sample gives tens of thousands of clones. Concerning this clone itself: Its antigen is unidentified. With the read ending 3 residues before the CDR3 end, the germline J gene is used to fill in that end.

The CDR3 consists of 15 residues. Germline CDR1 ENHRY, CDR2 SYGVKD. Sequencing was done on a sample of blood buffy coat. The V call is TRBV10-3, the J call TRBJ2-4, with 10 positions matching TRBD2. The TCR sequence derives from a woman between 18 and 70 years old with a cervical HPV16 infection that either progressed to CIN3+ or cleared (not recorded which). The part of the CDR3 DNA that was read is TGTGCCATCAGTGGAGCGGGGGGGCCCGGAGGGGAT. Encoded protein: CAISGAGGPGGD. The entire CDR3 reads CAISGAGGPGGDQYF.